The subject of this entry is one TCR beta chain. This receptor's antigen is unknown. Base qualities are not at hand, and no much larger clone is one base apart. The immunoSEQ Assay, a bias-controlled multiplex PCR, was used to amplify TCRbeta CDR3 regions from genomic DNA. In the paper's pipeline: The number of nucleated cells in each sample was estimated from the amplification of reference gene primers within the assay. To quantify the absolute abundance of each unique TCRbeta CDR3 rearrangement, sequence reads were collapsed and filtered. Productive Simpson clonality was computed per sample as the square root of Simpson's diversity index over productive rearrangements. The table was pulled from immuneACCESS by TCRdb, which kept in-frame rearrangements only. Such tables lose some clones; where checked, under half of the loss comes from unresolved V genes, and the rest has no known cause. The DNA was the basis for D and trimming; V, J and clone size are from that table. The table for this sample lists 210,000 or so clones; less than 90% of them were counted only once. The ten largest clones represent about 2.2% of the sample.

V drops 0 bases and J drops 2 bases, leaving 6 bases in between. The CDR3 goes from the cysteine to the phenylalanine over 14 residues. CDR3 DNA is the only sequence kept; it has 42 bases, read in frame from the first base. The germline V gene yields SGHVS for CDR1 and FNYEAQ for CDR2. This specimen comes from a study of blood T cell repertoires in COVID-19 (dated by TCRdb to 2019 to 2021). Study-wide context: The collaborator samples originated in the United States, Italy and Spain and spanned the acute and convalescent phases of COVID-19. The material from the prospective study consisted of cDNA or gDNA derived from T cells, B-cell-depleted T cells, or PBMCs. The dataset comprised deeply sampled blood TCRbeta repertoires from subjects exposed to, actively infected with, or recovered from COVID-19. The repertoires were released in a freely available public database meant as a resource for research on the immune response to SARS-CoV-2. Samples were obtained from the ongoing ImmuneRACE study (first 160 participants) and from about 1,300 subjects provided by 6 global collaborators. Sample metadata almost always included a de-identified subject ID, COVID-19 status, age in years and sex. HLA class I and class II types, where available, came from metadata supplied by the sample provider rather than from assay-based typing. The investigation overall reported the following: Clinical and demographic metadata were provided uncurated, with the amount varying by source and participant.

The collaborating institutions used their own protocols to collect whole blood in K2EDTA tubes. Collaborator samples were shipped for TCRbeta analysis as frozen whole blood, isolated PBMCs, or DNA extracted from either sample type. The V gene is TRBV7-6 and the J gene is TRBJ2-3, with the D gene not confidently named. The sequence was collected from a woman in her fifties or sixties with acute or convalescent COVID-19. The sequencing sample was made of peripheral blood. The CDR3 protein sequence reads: CASSLAYNTDTQYF. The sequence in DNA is TGTGCCAGCAGCTTAGCATACAACACAGATACGCAGTATTTT.